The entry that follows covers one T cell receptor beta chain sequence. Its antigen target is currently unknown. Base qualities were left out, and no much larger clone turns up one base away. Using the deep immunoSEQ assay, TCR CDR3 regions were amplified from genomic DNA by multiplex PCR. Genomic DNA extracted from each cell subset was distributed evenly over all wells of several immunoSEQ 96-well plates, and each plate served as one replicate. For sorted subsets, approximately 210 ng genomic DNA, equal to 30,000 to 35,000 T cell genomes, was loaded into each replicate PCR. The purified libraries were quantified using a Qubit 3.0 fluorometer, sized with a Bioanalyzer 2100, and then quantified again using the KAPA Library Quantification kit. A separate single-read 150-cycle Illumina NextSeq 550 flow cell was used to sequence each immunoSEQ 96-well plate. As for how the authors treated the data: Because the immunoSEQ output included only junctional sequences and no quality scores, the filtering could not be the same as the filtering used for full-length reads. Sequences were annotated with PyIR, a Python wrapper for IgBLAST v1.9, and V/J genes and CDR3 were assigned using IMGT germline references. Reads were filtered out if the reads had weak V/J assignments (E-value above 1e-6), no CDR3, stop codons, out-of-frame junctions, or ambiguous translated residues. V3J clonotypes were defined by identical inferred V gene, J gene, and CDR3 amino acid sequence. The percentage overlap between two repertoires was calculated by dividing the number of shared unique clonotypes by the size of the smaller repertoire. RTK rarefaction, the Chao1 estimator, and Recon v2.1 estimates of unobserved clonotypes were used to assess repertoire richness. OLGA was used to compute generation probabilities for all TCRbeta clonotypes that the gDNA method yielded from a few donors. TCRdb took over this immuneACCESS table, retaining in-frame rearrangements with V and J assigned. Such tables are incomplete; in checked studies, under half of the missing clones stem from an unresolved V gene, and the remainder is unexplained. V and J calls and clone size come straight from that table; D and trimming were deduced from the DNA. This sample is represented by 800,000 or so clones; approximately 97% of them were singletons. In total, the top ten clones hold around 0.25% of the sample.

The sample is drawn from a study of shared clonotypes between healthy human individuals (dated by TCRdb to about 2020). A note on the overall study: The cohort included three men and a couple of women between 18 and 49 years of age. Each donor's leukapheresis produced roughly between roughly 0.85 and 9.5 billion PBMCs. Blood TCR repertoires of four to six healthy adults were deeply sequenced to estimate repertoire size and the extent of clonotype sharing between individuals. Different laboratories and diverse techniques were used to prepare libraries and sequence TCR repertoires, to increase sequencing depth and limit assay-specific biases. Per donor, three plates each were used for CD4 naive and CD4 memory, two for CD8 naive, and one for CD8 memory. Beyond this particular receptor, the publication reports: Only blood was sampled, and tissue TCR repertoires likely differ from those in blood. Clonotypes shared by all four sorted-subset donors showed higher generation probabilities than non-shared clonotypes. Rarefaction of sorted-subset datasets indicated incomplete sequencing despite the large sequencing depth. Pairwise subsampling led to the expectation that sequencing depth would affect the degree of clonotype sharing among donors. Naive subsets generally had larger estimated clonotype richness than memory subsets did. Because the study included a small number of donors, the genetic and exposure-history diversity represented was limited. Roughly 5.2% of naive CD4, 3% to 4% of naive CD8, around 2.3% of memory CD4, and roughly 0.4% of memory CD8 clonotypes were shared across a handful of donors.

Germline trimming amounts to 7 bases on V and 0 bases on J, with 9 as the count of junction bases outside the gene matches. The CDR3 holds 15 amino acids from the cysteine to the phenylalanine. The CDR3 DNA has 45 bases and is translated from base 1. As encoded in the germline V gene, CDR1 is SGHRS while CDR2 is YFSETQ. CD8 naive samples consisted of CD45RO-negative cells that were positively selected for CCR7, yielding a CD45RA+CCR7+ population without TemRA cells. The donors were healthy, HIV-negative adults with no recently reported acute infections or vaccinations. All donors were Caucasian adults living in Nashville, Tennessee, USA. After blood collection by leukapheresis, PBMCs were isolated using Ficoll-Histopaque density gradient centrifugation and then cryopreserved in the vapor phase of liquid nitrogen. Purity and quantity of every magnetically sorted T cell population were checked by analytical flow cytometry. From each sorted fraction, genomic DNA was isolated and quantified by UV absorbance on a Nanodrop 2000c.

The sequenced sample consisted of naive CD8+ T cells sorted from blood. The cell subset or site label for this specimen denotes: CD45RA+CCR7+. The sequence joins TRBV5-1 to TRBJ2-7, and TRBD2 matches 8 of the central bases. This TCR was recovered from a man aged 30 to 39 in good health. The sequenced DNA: TGCGCCAGCTCAAAACTAGCGGTTAGCTCCTACGAGCAGTACTTC. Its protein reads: CASSKLAVSSYEQYF.